This paragraph covers one T cell receptor beta chain sequence. This clone occurred once. The clone's antigen remains unknown. Base qualities are not provided; no much larger clone lies one nucleotide away. The donors were healthy, HIV-negative adults who had no recently reported acute infections or vaccinations. Every donor was a Caucasian adult residing in Nashville, Tennessee, USA. CD4+ T cells were enriched through magnetic negative selection, after which naive cells were positively selected on CD45RA and the remaining negative fraction served as the memory subset. Blood was collected by leukapheresis, and PBMCs were isolated by Ficoll-Histopaque density gradient centrifugation and then cryopreserved in liquid nitrogen vapor phase. Purity and quantity of every magnetically sorted T cell population were checked by analytical flow cytometry. From each sorted fraction, genomic DNA was isolated and quantified by UV absorbance on a Nanodrop 2000c.

These data are taken from a study of shared clonotypes between healthy human individuals (dated by TCRdb to 2020 to 2022). For the wider study: The cohort included three men and a couple of women between 18 and 49 years of age. To increase sequencing depth and limit assay-specific biases, TCR repertoire library preparation and sequencing were carried out by different laboratories using diverse techniques. Between about 0.9 and 8.9 billion PBMCs per donor were obtained by leukapheresis. To estimate repertoire size and how much clonotypes are shared between individuals, the study performed deep sequencing of blood TCR repertoires from a few healthy adults. For each donor, CD4 naive and CD4 memory were each given three plates, CD8 naive was given two plates, and CD8 memory was given one plate. Overall study outcomes, separate from this receptor: The small number of donors limited the genetic and exposure-history diversity represented. Pairwise subsampling indicated that sequencing depth was expected to affect the degree of clonotype sharing among donors. Sampling was restricted to blood, and TCR repertoires in tissue are likely to differ from TCR repertoires in blood. Even with the large sequencing depth, rarefaction of the sorted-subset datasets indicated that sequencing was incomplete. Sharing across a handful of donors was observed for approximately 5% of naive CD4, over 3% of naive CD8, 2% to 2.5% of memory CD4, and around 0.44% of memory CD8 clonotypes. Compared with non-shared clonotypes, clonotypes shared by all four sorted-subset donors had higher generation probabilities. Estimated clonotype richness was generally larger for naive than for memory subsets.

Using the deep immunoSEQ assay, multiplex PCR amplified TCR CDR3 regions from genomic DNA. Extracted genomic DNA from each cell subset was distributed evenly across all wells of several immunoSEQ 96-well plates, and each plate was treated as a replicate. For sorted subsets, approximately 200 ng of genomic DNA, equivalent to 25,000 to 35,000 T cell genomes, went into each replicate PCR. Purified libraries were measured with a Qubit 3.0 fluorometer, size-checked on a Bioanalyzer 2100, and measured again with the KAPA Library Quantification kit. A separate single-read 150-cycle Illumina NextSeq 550 flow cell was used to sequence each immunoSEQ 96-well plate. In the paper's pipeline: Because the immunoSEQ output held only junctional sequences and lacked quality scores, the filtering could not match the filtering applied to full-length reads. Sequences were annotated with PyIR, a Python wrapper for IgBLAST v1.9, and V/J genes and CDR3 were assigned using IMGT germline references. Reads were filtered out if the reads had weak V/J assignments (E-value above 1e-6), no CDR3, stop codons, out-of-frame junctions, or ambiguous translated residues. V3J clonotypes were defined as sequences sharing the same inferred V gene, J gene, and CDR3 amino acid sequence. Percentage overlap between repertoires was calculated by dividing the number of shared unique clonotypes by the size of the smaller repertoire. Repertoire richness was assessed with RTK rarefaction, the Chao1 estimator, and Recon v2.1 estimates of unobserved clonotypes. Generation probabilities were computed with OLGA for all TCRbeta clonotypes obtained by the gDNA method from a handful of donors. This is the immuneACCESS table as TCRdb keeps it, with only in-frame sequences that have V and J called. A part of the clones is gone; compared with another copy, unresolved V genes explain less than half, and the rest is unexplained. That table is the source of V, J and clone size, and D and trimming were worked out from the DNA. The table for this sample lists over 2 million clones; about nine tenths of them were counted only once. The leading ten clones occupy about 0.36% of the sample.

The sample was naive CD4+ T cells from PBMCs. The sample's cell subset or site label is to be understood as: CD45RA+ positively selected. This TCR was sampled from a man younger than 30 in good health. Some clones in this sample may be carry-over from other donors' samples.

The CDR3 corresponds to CASSQPTGGLTEAFF. The nucleotide sequence is TGTGCCAGCAGCCAACCGACAGGGGGTCTCACTGAAGCTTTCTTT. The rearranged segments are TRBV4-2 and TRBJ1-1, and 9 bases in between align with TRBD1. The germline V gene specifies LGHNA as CDR1 and YNFKEQ as CDR2. V and J are trimmed by 2 bases and 4 bases, and the gene matches miss 5 bases of the junction. The CDR3 starts with the cysteine, ends with the phenylalanine, and has 15 residues. Only the CDR3 DNA is retained, 45 bases long and in frame from the first base.